These 10 T cell receptor beta chains came from one sample sequenced in a study of shared clonotypes between healthy human individuals. Generated by immunoSEQ multiplex PCR, the TCRdb table keeps only in-frame clones and is missing some. The sample consists of roughly 1,100,000 clones, around 74% of them appearing once. Sequencing was carried out using memory CD4+ T cells sorted from blood. Documented subset: CD45RA-negative fraction. These receptors all stem from a man aged 18 to 30 in good health.

The chain uses TRBV5-1 and TRBJ1-2, with 12 bases fitting TRBD1. CDR1 is SGHRS and CDR2 is YFSETQ in the germline V gene. With V trimmed by 0 bases and J by 6 bases, 6 bases remained unmatched. This CDR3 region has 16 residues. Here the CDR3 DNA reads TGCGCCAGCAGCTTGGTTGGGACAGGGGGCAGGAATGGCTACACCTTC. Translating it yields CASSLVGTGGRNGYTF.

A word on this clone: At the DNA level, this CDR3 is encoded by other sequences in the same sample as well. The chain has TRBV5-6 and TRBJ1-1; D not resolved. Germline V gives CDR1 SGHDT, CDR2 YYEEEE. There are 13 residues in the CDR3. Between the trimmed V and J ends, which lost 4 bases and 0 bases, there was a span of 7 bases. The CDR3: CASSSGLNTEAFF. In DNA form, the CDR3 reads TGTGCCAGCAGCAGCGGTCTGAACACTGAAGCTTTCTTT.

This sequence joins TRBV30 and TRBJ1-2; TRBD1 is a possible D gene (5 bases). Germline-derived CDR1 and CDR2 are GTSNPN and SVGIG (reference sequence). The V gene lost 4 bases and the J gene lost 0 bases, with 12 bases spanning the gap. The CDR3 consists of 14 residues. The CDR3 loop reads CAWIPSGANYGYTF. CDR3 bases: TGTGCCTGGATCCCCTCGGGGGCTAACTATGGCTACACCTTC.

The chain links TRBV6-1 to TRBJ2-3; D not resolved. The CDR3 is 13 amino acids. Germline-derived CDR1 and CDR2 are MNHNS and SASEGT. Trimming took off 8 bases at V and 4 bases at J, with 13 bases between the two ends. Here the CDR3 DNA reads TGTGCCAGCGAGAAGAAGGCGGCAGATACGCAGTATTTT. Protein product: CASEKKAADTQYF.

The J gene is TRBJ2-1, the V gene TRBV10-3; 11 bases fit TRBD1. After removal of 4 bases from V and 6 bases from J, the junction contained 2 bases not matched to a gene. The CDR3 sequence is 14 residues long. Germline assignment: CDR1 ENHRY and CDR2 SYGVKD. In DNA, the CDR3 is TGTGCCATCAGTGGGACAGGGGGCGCCAATGAGCAGTTCTTC. Its translation: CAISGTGGANEQFF.

The CDR3, as DNA: TGTGCCAGCAGTGATAGCAGGTGGGAGCAGTACTTC. Its translation is CASSDSRWEQYF. The J gene is TRBJ2-7, the V gene TRBV6-1, with D unresolved. The CDR3 runs 12 residues. The germline V gene encodes CDR1 MNHNS and CDR2 SASEGT. Trimming removed 3 bases at V and 7 bases at J, with 10 bases between.

The chain combines TRBV18 with TRBJ2-2, with D possibly matching TRBD1 (6 bases). The CDR3 length is 15 residues. Trimming removed 2 bases at V and 4 bases at J, with 11 bases between. Germline CDR1 and CDR2: KGHSH and LQKENI. CDR3 sequence reads: CASSPVAGVTGELFF. The CDR3 coding sequence is TGTGCCAGCTCACCAGTCGCAGGGGTCACCGGGGAGCTGTTTTTT.

This clone has more than one count but fewer than ten. This CDR3 is CASRINQGNSPLHF. In DNA, the CDR3 is TGTGCCAGCAGAATCAACCAGGGGAATTCACCCCTCCACTTT. The chain uses TRBV6-6 and TRBJ1-6, with D possibly TRBD1 on 6 matching bases. The ends were cut back, 6 bases at V and 7 bases at J, with 13 bases in the middle. The CDR3 is made up of 14 amino acids. The V gene's germline CDR1 is MNHNY and CDR2 SVGAGI (reference sequence).

The chain combines TRBV5-6 with TRBJ1-6; 12 nucleotides agree with TRBD1. This CDR3 has 17 residues. Looked up from germline, CDR1 is SGHDT and CDR2 is YYEEEE. The junction had 5 bases not matched to a gene; V was cut back by 3 bases and J by 4 bases. The CDR3 reads CASSSGTGGGYNSPLHF. CDR3 sequence (DNA): TGTGCCAGCAGCTCCGGGACAGGGGGCGGATATAATTCACCCCTCCACTTT.

A word on this clone: Other DNA sequences in this specimen translate into the identical CDR3. The chain carries TRBV18 and TRBJ2-7; 11 positions agree with TRBD2. The CDR3 sequence is 14 residues long. V was clipped by 3 bases and J by 4 bases; unmatched bases: 2. Germline V gene data show CDR1 as KGHSH and CDR2 as LQKENI. This CDR3 is CASSPGLADYEQYF. DNA of the CDR3: TGTGCCAGCTCACCGGGACTAGCGGATTACGAGCAGTACTTC.